The rows below give T cell receptor beta chains drawn from one sample of a study of T cell changes during pregnancy in multiple sclerosis. Sequencing used immunoSEQ multiplex PCR; TCRdb keeps in-frame clones, though not all of them. The data show approximately 46,000 clones, approximately 90% seen once. The sample was CD8+ T cells from peripheral blood mononuclear cells, taken in the second trimester of pregnancy. The receptor source for this set is a female donor with multiple sclerosis, enrolled in a pregnancy study. Both conserved end residues are part of each CDR3. D genes are given only for firm matches. The size field is filled for only some rows; it gives once, few, many or a size class.

>TRBJ1-1|.|.|TRBV7-6
CASSLAYSGNTEAFF
TGTGCCAGCAGCTTAGCGTACAGCGGGAACACTGAAGCTTTCTTT
>TRBJ1-4|.|.|TRBV9
CASSVGWRATENEKLFF
TGTGCCAGCAGCGTAGGTTGGCGGGCGACGGAAAATGAAAAACTGTTTTTT
>TRBJ1-5|.|.|TRBV9
CASSVGDNQPQHF
TGTGCCAGCAGCGTAGGCGACAATCAGCCCCAGCATTTT
>TRBJ1-5|.|.|TRBV27
CASSLGADNQPQHF
TGTGCCAGCAGTTTAGGGGCAGATAATCAGCCCCAGCATTTT
>TRBJ1-2|.|TRBD1|TRBV27
CASSPLGQVFYGYTF
TGTGCCAGCAGTCCGTTGGGACAGGTGTTCTATGGCTACACCTTC
>TRBJ2-7|.|.|TRBV13
CASSLGRGEQYF
TGTGCCAGCAGCTTAGGCCGGGGCGAGCAGTACTTC
>TRBJ2-3|.|TRBD2|TRBV19
CASSDNAGDETDTQYF
TGTGCCAGTAGTGATAATGCGGGGGATGAGACAGATACGCAGTATTTT
>TRBJ1-2|.|.|TRBV21-1
CASSHGTGNYGYTF
TGTGCCAGCAGCCATGGGACAGGGAACTATGGCTACACCTTC
>TRBJ1-1|.|.|TRBV2
CASSEEKMNTEAFF
TGTGCCAGCAGTGAGGAGAAAATGAACACTGAAGCTTTCTTT
>TRBJ2-2|once|.|TRBV6-6
CASSWGRADGELFF
TGTGCCAGCTCCTGGGGCAGGGCCGACGGGGAGCTGTTTTTT
>TRBJ2-7|.|TRBD1|TRBV5-8
CAGQTTLRTGLAYEQYF
TGTGCCGGCCAAACCACCCTCAGGACAGGCTTGGCCTACGAGCAGTACTTC
>TRBJ2-2|.|TRBD2|TRBV6-1
CASNRLAGGTGELFF
TGTGCCAGCAATAGACTAGCGGGGGGGACCGGGGAGCTGTTTTTT
>TRBJ2-2|.|TRBD1|TRBV5-1
CASSLATGGPGELFF
TGCGCCAGCAGCTTGGCGACAGGGGGGCCCGGGGAGCTGTTTTTT
>TRBJ2-5|.|TRBD2|TRBV2
CASSFPGGGGTQETQYF
TGTGCCAGCAGCTTCCCAGGCGGCGGGGGTACCCAAGAGACCCAGTACTTC
>TRBJ1-2|.|TRBD1|TRBV13
CASSPQRTGDGYTF
TGTGCCAGCAGCCCCCAACGGACAGGGGATGGCTACACCTTC
>TRBJ1-2|once|.|TRBV18
CASSPETGQYYGYTF
TGTGCCAGCTCACCAGAGACAGGCCAATACTATGGCTACACCTTC
>TRBJ2-5|once|TRBD1|TRBV6-5
CASSIDREETQYF
TGTGCCAGCAGTATTGACAGGGAAGAGACCCAGTACTTC
>TRBJ2-7|.|TRBD1|TRBV6-5
CASSTPGTAYEQYF
TGTGCCAGCAGCACCCCCGGGACAGCCTACGAGCAGTACTTC
>TRBJ2-7|.|.|TRBV27
CASSPGSYEQYF
TGTGCCAGCAGCCCGGGCTCCTACGAGCAGTACTTC
>TRBJ2-1|.|.|TRBV13
CASSLEGGEQFF
TGTGCCAGCAGCTTGGAGGGGGGGGAGCAGTTCTTC
>TRBJ2-3|.|TRBD2|TRBV25-1
CASSEYERELGDTQYF
TGTGCCAGCAGTGAATATGAGCGGGAGTTGGGAGATACGCAGTATTTT
>TRBJ2-7|.|TRBD2|TRBV5-6
CASSWRGSSYEQYF
TGTGCCAGCAGCTGGCGGGGGTCCTCCTACGAGCAGTACTTC
>TRBJ2-6|.|TRBD1|TRBV9
CASSQDRVSGANVLTF
TGTGCCAGCAGCCAAGACAGGGTTTCTGGGGCCAACGTCCTGACTTTC
>TRBJ1-4|once|TRBD1|TRBV4-1
CASSRGQSANEKLFF
TGCGCCAGCAGCCGGGGACAGTCCGCTAATGAAAAACTGTTTTTT
>TRBJ2-3|.|TRBD2|TRBV6-5
CASSRGADTQYF
TGTGCCAGCAGTCGGGGGGCAGATACGCAGTATTTT
>TRBJ2-3|.|.|TRBV27
CASSLRWGVPDTQYF
TGTGCCAGCAGTTTACGCTGGGGCGTCCCAGATACGCAGTATTTT
>TRBJ1-5|.|.|TRBV7-9
CASSLGDHQPQHF
TGTGCTAGCAGCCTCGGGGATCATCAGCCCCAGCATTTT